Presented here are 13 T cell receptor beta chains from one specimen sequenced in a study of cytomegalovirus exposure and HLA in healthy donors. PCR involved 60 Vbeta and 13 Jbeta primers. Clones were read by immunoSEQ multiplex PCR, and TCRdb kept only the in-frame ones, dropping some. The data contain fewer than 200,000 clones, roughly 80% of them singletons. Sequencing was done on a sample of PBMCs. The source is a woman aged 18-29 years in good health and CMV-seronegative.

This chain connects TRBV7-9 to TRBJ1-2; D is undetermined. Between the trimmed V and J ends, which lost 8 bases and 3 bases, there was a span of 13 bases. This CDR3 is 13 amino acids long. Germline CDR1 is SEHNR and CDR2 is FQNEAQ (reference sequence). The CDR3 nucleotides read TGTGCCAGCGGCCCGAGGAGAGACTATGGCTACACCTTC. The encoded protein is CASGPRRDYGYTF.

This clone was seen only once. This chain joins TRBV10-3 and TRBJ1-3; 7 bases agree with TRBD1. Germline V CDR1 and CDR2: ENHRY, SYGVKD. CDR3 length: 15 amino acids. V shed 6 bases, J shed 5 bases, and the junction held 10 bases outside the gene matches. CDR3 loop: CAIRNRTGGRNTIYF. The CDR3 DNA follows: TGTGCCATCAGAAACCGGACAGGCGGTCGAAACACCATATATTTT.

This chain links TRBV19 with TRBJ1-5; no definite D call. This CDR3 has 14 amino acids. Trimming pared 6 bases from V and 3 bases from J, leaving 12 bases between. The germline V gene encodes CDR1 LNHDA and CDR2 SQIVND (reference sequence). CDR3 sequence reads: CASSPGANNQPQHF. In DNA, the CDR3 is TGTGCCAGTAGCCCAGGCGCCAACAATCAGCCCCAGCATTTT. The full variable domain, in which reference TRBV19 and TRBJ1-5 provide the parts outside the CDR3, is DGGITQSPKYLFRKEGQNVTLSCEQNLNHDAMYWYRQDPGQGLRLIYYSQIVNDFQKGDIAEGYSVSREKKESFPLTVTSAQKNPTAFYLCASSPGANNQPQHFGDGTRLSIL.

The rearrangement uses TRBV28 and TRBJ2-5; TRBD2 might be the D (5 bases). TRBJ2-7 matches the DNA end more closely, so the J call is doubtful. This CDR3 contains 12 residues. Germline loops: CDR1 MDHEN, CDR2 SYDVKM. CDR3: CASSFTSYEQYF. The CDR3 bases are TGTGCCAGCAGTTTCACTAGCTACGAGCAGTACTTC.

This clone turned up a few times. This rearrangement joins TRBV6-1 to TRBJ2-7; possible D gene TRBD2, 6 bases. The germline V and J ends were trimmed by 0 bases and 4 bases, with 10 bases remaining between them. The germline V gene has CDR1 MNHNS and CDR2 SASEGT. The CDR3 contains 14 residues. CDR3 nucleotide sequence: TGTGCCAGCAGTGAAGCTTTGGAGGGTTACGAGCAGTACTTC. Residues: CASSEALEGYEQYF.

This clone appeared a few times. The chain's CDR3 is CASSQDAFSTNYEQYF. In DNA, the CDR3 is TGTGCCAGCAGCCAAGACGCCTTTTCTACGAACTACGAGCAGTACTTC. This chain links TRBV14 with TRBJ2-7; D call uncertain. V lost 0 bases and J lost 3, with 15 bases in between. This CDR3 is 16 amino acids long. Per the germline V gene, CDR1 is SGHDN and CDR2 is FVKESK.

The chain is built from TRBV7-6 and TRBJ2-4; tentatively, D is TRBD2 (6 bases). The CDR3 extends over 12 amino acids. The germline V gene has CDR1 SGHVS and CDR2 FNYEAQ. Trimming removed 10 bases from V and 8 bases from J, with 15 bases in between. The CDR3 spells CANPGGGDIQYF. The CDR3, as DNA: TGTGCCAACCCGGGCGGAGGGGACATTCAGTACTTC.

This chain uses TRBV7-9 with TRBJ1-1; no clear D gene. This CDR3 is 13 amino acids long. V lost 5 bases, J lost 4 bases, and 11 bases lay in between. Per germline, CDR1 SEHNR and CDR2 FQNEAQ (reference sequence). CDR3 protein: CASSPAETTEAFF. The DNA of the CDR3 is TGTGCCAGCAGCCCCGCGGAGACCACTGAAGCTTTCTTT. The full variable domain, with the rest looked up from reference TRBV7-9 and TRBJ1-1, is DTGVSQNPRHKITKRGQNVTFRCDPISEHNRLYWYRQTLGQGPEFLTYFQNEAQLEKSRLLSDRFSAERPKGSFSTLEIQRTEQGDSAMYLCASSPAETTEAFFGQGTRLTVV.

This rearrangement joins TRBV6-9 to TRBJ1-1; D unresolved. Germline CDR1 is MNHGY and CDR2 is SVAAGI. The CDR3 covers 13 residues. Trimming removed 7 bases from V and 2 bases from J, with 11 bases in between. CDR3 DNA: TGTGCCAGCATCGACGGGGAAAACACTGAAGCTTTCTTT. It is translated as CASIDGENTEAFF.

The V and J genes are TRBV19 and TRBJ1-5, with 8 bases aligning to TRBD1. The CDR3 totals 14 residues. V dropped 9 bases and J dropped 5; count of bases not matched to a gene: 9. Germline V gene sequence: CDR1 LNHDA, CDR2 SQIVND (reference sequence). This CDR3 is CASLGQGRDQPQHF. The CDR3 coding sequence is TGTGCCAGCCTCGGACAGGGACGAGATCAGCCCCAGCATTTT.

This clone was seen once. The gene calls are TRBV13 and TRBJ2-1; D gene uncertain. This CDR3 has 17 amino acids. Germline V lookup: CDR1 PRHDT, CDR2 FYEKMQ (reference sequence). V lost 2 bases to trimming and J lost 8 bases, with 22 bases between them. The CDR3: CASSLRLAVPDIDEQFF. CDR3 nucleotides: TGTGCCAGCAGCTTAAGGTTGGCGGTCCCCGATATAGATGAGCAGTTCTTC.

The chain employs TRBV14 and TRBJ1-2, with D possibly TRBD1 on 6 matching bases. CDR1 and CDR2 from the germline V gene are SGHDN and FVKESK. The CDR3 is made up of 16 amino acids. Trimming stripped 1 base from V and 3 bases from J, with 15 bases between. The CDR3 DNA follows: TGTGCCAGCAGCCAAGCCGAGCGCCCAGGGGACTATGGCTACACCTTC. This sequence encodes CASSQAERPGDYGYTF. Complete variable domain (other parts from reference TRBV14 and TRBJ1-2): EAGVTQFPSHSVIEKGQTVTLRCDPISGHDNLYWYRRVMGKEIKFLLHFVKESKQDESGMPNNRFLAERTGGTYSTLKVQPAELEDSGVYFCASSQAERPGDYGYTFGSGTRLTVV.

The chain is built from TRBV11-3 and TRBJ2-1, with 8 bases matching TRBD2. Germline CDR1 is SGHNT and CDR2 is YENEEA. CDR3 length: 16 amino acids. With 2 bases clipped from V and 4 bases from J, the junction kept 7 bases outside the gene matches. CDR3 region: CASSLSLAGVYNEQFF. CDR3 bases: TGTGCCAGCAGCTTAAGTCTAGCGGGTGTTTACAATGAGCAGTTCTTC.